The TCR beta chain described here comes from a study of blood T cells in healthy people across ages. General study findings and limits: With unsorted PBMCs, a conclusive comparison of naive versus antigen-experienced cells was not possible. It was held that the diversity estimates obtained from one million T cells were underestimates.

This clonotype was detected a few times. Its specificity is not known. Next came a second PCR, run for about 7 to 12 cycles, which used a sample-barcoded 5' primer along with a J-beta primer mix. Each cDNA was tagged by a template-switch adaptor containing 12 random nucleotides. TCRdb redid the calling of the 5' RACE reads with MiXCR, one entry per CDR3 protein. The data show approximately 850,000 distinct CDR3 sequences, around 45% seen once. The length of the CDR3 is 15 residues. Germline V gene data show CDR1 as SGHTA and CDR2 as FQGNSA. Germline trimming cut 4 bases from V and 4 bases from J; bases unmatched to any gene: 7.

The sequencing sample was made of blood. The chain combines TRBV7-2 with TRBJ2-5; the match to TRBD1 covers 9 bases. This receptor was identified in a man in his 60s in good health. The CDR3 DNA reads as TGTGCCAGCAGCTCCTGGGACAGGGCTACAGAGACCCAGTACTTC. Amino acids: CASSSWDRATETQYF.